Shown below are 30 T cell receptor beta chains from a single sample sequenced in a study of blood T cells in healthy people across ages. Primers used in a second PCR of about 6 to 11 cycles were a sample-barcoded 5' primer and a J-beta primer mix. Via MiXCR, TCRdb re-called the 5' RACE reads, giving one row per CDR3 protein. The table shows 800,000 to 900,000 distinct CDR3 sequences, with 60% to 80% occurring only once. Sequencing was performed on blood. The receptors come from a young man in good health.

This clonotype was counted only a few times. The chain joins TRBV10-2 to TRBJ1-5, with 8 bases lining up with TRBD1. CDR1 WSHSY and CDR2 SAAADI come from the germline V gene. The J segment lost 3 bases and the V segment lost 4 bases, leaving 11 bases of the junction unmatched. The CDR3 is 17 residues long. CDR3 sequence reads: CASSVGTGRIPNQPQHF. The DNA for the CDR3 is TGCGCCAGCAGTGTGGGGACAGGTCGGATTCCCAATCAGCCCCAGCATTTT.

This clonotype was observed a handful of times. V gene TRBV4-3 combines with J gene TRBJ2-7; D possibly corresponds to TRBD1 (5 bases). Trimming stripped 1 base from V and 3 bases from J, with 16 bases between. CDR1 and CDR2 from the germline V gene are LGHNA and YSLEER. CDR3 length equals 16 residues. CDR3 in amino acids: CASSQGVSQGHYEQYF. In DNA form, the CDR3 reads TGCGCCAGCAGCCAAGGGGTTTCCCAGGGTCACTACGAGCAGTACTTC.

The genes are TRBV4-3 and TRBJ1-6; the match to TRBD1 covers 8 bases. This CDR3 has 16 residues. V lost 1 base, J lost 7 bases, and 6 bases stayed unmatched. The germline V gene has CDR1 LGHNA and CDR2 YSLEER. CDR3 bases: TGCGCCAGCAGCCAAGCCCAGGGGGCTTGGAATTCACCCCTCCACTTT. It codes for CASSQAQGAWNSPLHF.

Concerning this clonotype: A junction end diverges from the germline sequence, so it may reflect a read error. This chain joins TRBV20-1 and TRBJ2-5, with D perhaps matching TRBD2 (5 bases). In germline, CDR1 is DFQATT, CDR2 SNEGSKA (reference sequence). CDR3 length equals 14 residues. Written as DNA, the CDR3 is TGCAGTGCTAGAGATGGGCGGGTCCAAGAGGCCCAGTACTTC. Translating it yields CSARDGRVQEAQYF.

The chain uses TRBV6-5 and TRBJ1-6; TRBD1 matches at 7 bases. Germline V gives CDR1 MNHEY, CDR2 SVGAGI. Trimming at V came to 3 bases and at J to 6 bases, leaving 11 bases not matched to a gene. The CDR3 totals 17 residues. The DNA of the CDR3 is TGTGCCAGCAGTTATATTGGTGGGGACAGAATTAATTCACCCCTCCACTTT. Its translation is CASSYIGGDRINSPLHF.

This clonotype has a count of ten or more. CDR3: CAISESGGSYNEQFF. CDR3 in DNA: TGTGCCATCAGTGAGTCGGGGGGATCCTACAATGAGCAGTTCTTC. V is TRBV10-3 and J is TRBJ2-1, with a possible D match to TRBD2 (6 bases). Germline loops: CDR1 ENHRY, CDR2 SYGVKD. Trimming shortened V by 0 bases and J by 1 base, and 7 bases separated the two germline ends. This CDR3 spans 15 amino acids.

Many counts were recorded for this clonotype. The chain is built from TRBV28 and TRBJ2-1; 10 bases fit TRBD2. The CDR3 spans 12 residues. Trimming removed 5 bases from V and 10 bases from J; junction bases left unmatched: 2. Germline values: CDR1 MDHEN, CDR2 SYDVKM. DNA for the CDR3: TGTGCCAGCAGTCTACTAGCGGGGGAGCAGTTCTTC. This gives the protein CASSLLAGEQFF.

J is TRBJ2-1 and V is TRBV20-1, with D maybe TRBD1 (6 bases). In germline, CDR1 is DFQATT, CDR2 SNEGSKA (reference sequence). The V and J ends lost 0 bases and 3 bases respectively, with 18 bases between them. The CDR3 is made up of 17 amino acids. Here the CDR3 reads CSARDLIGTISYNEQFF. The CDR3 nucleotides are TGCAGTGCTAGAGATTTAATCGGGACAATTAGCTACAATGAGCAGTTCTTC.

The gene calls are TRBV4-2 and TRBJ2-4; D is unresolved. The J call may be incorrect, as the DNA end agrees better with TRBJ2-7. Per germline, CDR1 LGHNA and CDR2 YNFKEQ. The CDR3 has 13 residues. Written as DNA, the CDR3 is TGTGCCAGCAGCCAAGAGGTTAAGGACGAGCAGTACTTC. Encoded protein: CASSQEVKDEQYF.

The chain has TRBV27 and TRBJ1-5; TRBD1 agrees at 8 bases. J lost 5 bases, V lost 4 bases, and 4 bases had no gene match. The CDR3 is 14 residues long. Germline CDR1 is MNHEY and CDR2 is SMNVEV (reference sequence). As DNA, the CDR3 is TGTGCCAGCAGTTCAGGGGGCGTCGATCAGCCCCAGCATTTT. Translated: CASSSGGVDQPQHF.

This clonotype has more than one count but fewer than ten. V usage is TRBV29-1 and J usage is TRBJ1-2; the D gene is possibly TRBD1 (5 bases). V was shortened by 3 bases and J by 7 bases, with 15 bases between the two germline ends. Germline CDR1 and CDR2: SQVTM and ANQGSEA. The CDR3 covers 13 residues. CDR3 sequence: CSVEATVGPGYTF. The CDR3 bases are TGCAGCGTTGAGGCTACAGTGGGGCCTGGCTACACCTTC.

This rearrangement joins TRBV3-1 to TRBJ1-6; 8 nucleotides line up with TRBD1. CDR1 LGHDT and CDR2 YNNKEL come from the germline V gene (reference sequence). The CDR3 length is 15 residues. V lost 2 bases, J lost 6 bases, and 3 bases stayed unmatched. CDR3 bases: TGTGCCAGCAGCCAAAAGACAGGGGCTAATTCACCCCTCCACTTT. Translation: CASSQKTGANSPLHF.

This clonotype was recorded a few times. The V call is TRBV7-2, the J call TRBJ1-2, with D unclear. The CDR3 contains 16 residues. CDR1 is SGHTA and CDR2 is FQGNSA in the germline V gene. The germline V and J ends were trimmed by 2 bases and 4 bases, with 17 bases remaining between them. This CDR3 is CASSLTLSASSYGYTF. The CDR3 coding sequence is TGTGCCAGCAGCTTAACCTTGTCAGCCTCCAGCTATGGCTACACCTTC.

The CDR3 loop reads CASSLALGTDTQYF. The CDR3 DNA reads as TGTGCCAGCAGCTTAGCGCTAGGAACAGATACGCAGTATTTT. The chain recombines TRBV7-9 with TRBJ2-3; D is unresolved. CDR3 size: 14 residues. Trimming removed 0 bases from V and 3 bases from J, with 7 bases in between. CDR1 SEHNR and CDR2 FQNEAQ come from the germline V gene (reference sequence). Full variable domain (remainder filled in from reference TRBV7-9 and TRBJ2-3): DTGVSQNPRHKITKRGQNVTFRCDPISEHNRLYWYRQTLGQGPEFLTYFQNEAQLEKSRLLSDRFSAERPKGSFSTLEIQRTEQGDSAMYLCASSLALGTDTQYFGPGTRLTVL.

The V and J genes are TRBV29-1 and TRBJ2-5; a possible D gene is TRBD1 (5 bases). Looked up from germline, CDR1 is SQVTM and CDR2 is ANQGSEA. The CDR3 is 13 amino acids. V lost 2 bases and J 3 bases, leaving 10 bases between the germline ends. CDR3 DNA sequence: TGCAGCGTTGAAAGGCAGGGAAAAGAGACCCAGTACTTC. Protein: CSVERQGKETQYF.

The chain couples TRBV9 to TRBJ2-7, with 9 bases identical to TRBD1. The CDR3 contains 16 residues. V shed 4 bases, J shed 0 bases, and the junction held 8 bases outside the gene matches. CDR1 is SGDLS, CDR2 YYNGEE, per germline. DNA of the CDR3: TGTGCCAGCAGCCTAGGGACAGGGACGACCTCCTACGAGCAGTACTTC. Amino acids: CASSLGTGTTSYEQYF.

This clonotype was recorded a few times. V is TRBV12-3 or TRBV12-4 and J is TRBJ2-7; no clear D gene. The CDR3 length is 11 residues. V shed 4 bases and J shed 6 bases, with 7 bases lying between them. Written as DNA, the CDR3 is TGTGCCAGCAGTTCGGGCAGCGAGCAGTACTTC. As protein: CASSSGSEQYF.

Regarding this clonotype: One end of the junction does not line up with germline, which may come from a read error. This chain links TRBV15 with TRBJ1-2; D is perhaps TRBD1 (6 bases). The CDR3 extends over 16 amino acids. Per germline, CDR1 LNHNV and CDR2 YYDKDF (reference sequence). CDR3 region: CATSGDLLDSNYGYTF. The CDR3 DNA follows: TGTGCCACCAGCGGAGATCTGTTGGACAGCAACTATGGCTACACCTTC.

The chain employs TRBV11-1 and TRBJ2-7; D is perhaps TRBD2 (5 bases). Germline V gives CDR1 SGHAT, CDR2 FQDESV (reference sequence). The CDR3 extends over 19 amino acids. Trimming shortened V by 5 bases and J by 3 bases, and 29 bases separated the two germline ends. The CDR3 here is CASSQRVGRGRSGFYEQYF. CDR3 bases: TGTGCCAGCAGCCAAAGGGTTGGCAGAGGGCGGTCTGGTTTCTACGAGCAGTACTTC.

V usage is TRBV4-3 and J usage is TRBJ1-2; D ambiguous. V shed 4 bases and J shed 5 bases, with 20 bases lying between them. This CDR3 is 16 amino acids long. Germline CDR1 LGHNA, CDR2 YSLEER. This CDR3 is CASSLAWADKTYGYTF. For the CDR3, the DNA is TGCGCCAGCAGCCTAGCCTGGGCCGATAAGACATATGGCTACACCTTC.

The CDR3 DNA sequence: TGCGCCAGCAGCCCTACAGGGGGCAATGAGCAGTACTTC. Residues: CASSPTGGNEQYF. The rearrangement links TRBV5-1 to TRBJ2-5; 9 bases match TRBD1. V was pared by 4 bases and J by 11 bases, with 9 bases of the junction left unmatched. CDR1 is SGHRS and CDR2 is YFSETQ in the germline V gene. This CDR3 comprises 13 residues.

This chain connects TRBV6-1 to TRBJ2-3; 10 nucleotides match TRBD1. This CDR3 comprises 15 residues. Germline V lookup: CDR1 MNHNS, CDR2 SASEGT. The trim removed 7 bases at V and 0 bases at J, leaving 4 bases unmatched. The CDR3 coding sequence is TGTGCCAGCAAGGGACAGGGGCTAAGCACAGATACGCAGTATTTT. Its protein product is CASKGQGLSTDTQYF.

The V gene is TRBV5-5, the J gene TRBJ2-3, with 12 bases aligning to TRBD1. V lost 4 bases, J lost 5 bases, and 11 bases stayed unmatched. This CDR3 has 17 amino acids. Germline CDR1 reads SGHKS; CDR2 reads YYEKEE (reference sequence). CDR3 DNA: TGTGCCAGCAGCCCGGTCCCCGGGACAGGGGGCCGAGATACGCAGTATTTT. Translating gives CASSPVPGTGGRDTQYF.

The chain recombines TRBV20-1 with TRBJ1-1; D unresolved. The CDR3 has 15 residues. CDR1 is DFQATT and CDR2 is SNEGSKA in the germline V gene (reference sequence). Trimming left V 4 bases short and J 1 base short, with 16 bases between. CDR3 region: CSATPPAGKNTEAFF. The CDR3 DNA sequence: TGCAGTGCTACCCCGCCAGCCGGGAAGAACACTGAAGCTTTCTTT.

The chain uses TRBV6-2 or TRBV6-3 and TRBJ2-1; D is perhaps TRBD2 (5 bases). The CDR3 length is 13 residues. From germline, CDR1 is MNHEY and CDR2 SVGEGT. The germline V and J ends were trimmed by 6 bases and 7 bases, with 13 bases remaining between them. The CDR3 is CASSTAGGNEQFF. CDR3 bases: TGTGCCAGCAGCACCGCCGGCGGGAATGAGCAGTTCTTC.

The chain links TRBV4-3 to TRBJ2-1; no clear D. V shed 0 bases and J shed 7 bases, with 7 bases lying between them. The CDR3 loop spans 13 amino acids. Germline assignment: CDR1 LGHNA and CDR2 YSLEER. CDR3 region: CASSQDYGNEQFF. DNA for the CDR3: TGCGCCAGCAGCCAAGATTACGGAAATGAGCAGTTCTTC.

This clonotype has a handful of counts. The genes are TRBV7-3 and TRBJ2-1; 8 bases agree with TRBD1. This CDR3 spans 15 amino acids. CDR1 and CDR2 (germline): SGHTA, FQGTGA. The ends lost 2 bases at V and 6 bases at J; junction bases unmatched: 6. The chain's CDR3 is CASSLLRQGPNEQFF. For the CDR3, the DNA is TGTGCCAGCAGCTTACTGAGACAGGGGCCCAATGAGCAGTTCTTC.

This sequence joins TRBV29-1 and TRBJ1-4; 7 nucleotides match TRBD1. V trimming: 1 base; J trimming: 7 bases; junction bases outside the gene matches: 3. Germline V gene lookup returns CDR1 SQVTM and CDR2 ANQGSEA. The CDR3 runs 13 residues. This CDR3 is CSVEGPGGEKLFF. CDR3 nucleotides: TGCAGCGTTGAAGGTCCAGGGGGTGAAAAACTGTTTTTT.

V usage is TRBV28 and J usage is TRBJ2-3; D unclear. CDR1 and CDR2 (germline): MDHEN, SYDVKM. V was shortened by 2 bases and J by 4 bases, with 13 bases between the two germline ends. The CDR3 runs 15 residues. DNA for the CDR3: TGTGCCAGCAGTTTAGGCATCAGCCGTTCAGATACGCAGTATTTT. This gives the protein CASSLGISRSDTQYF.

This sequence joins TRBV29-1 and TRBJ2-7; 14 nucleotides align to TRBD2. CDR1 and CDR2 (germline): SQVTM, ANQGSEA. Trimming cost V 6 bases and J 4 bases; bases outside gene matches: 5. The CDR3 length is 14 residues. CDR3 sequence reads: CSVGLAGDGYEQYF. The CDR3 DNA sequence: TGCAGCGTGGGACTAGCGGGGGACGGGTACGAGCAGTACTTC.